This T cell receptor (beta chain) appears in the sequencing data of a study of control samples from healthy donors and cancer patients. The CDR3 is 13 amino acids. The germline V and J ends were trimmed by 7 bases and 4 bases, with 12 bases remaining between them. Germline V gene sequence: CDR1 KGHDR, CDR2 SFDVKD. Libraries were prepared by immunoSEQ multiplex PCR; TCRdb keeps only in-frame clonotypes and omits some of them. The data contain about 69,000 clones, around nine tenths of them seen just once; the ten biggest clones take up over 15%. The receptor comes from a man aged 60-69 years with lung cancer. Sample: PBMCs. The rearrangement joins TRBV24-1 to TRBJ1-1; no clear D gene. The CDR3 here is CATRGTRGTEAFF. For the CDR3, the DNA is TGTGCCACCAGGGGAACTCGGGGCACTGAAGCTTTCTTT.